Included here is one TCR beta chain sequence, with context. Its antigen is unknown. PCR was performed using 60 Vbeta and 13 Jbeta primers. Profiling relied on immunoSEQ multiplex PCR, and the TCRdb table lists in-frame clones only, not all of them. This table has hundreds of thousands of clones, 60% to 85% appearing once. These data originate in a study of cytomegalovirus exposure and HLA in healthy donors. Whole-study context: The early release's HLA-typed donors yielded about 85 million unique TCRs. General observations from the study: Previous analysis showed most TCR beta V segments were productive about 87% or about 30% of the time.

V dropped 5 bases and J dropped 2; count of bases not matched to a gene: 3. This CDR3 is built from 14 residues. Germline V gene sequence: CDR1 SGHDN, CDR2 FVKESK. This receptor was identified in a man aged 40-50 years in good health and CMV-seronegative. The chain recombines TRBV14 with TRBJ2-1, with 7 bases lining up with TRBD1. Material: PBMCs. The CDR3 reads CASSAGTAYNEQFF. The CDR3, as DNA: TGTGCCAGCAGCGCCGGGACAGCCTACAATGAGCAGTTCTTC.